This is a list of T cell receptor beta chains from one sample in a study of T cell repertoires in cytomegalovirus infection. TCRdb fed the reads into MiXCR, producing one record per CDR3 protein. The data show hundreds of thousands of distinct CDR3 sequences, more than 40% seen once. Antigens for these TCRs are unknown. Here the sequenced sample was cultured PBMCs, taken from culture after CMV antigen stimulation. The receptors were gathered from a human donor in good health (CMV status not recorded). Some clones in this sample may be carry-over from other donors' samples. Each CDR3 is given with its conserved first and last residue. Fields, in order: V gene, clone size, D gene, J gene, CDR3 protein, CDR3 DNA. D genes are given only for firm matches. Some rows have no size entry. The others give once, few or many, or a class for an expanded clone.

TRBV20-1	.	TRBD2	TRBJ2-1	CSARDLAGDLYNEQFF	TGCAGTGCTAGAGACTTAGCGGGGGACCTCTACAATGAGCAGTTCTTC
TRBV11-2	few	.	TRBJ2-1	CASSYRVGAGNEQFF	TGTGCCAGCAGCTATAGGGTTGGGGCAGGCAATGAGCAGTTCTTC
TRBV7-2	.	.	TRBJ1-2	CASSAAQSKGYGYTF	TGTGCCAGCAGCGCCGCCCAGAGTAAGGGCTATGGCTACACCTTC
TRBV7-4	.	.	TRBJ2-2	CASSLGLVNTGELFF	TGTGCCAGCAGCTTAGGCCTAGTGAACACCGGGGAGCTGTTTTTT
TRBV20-1	.	TRBD2	TRBJ2-3	CSARVSGGAGDTQYF	TGCAGTGCTAGGGTTAGCGGGGGGGCTGGAGATACGCAGTATTTT
TRBV10-3	.	.	TRBJ2-1	CAITQDRLNEQFF	TGTGCCATCACCCAGGACAGACTTAATGAGCAGTTCTTC
TRBV7-9	.	.	TRBJ2-5	CASSLHQGQETQYF	TGTGCCAGCAGCCTCCACCAAGGCCAAGAGACCCAGTACTTC
TRBV20-1	.	TRBD1	TRBJ1-5	CSARDRDRGHQPQHF	TGCAGTGCTAGAGACCGGGACAGGGGACATCAGCCCCAGCATTTT
TRBV11-2	once	TRBD2	TRBJ2-1	CASSSGTSGGWNEQFF	TGTGCCAGCAGCTCCGGGACTAGCGGGGGCTGGAATGAGCAGTTCTTC
TRBV7-9	.	TRBD1	TRBJ2-7	CASSSGTGGTDEQYF	TGTGCCAGCAGCTCCGGGACAGGGGGCACGGACGAGCAGTACTTC
TRBV11-2	few	.	TRBJ2-5	CASSLVNSVGTQYF	TGTGCCAGCAGCTTAGTTAATTCGGTAGGGACCCAGTACTTC
TRBV7-8	.	TRBD2	TRBJ2-7	CASSPRASGSYEQYF	TGTGCCAGCAGCCCCCGGGCTAGCGGGTCCTACGAGCAGTACTTC
TRBV12-5	.	.	TRBJ1-3	CASGLVTLSELRVGGNTIYF	TGTGCTAGTGGTTTGGTAACCTTATCCGAGTTGAGGGTAGGTGGAAACACCATATATTTT
TRBV7-2	few	.	TRBJ2-7	CASSPAHLGEQYF	TGTGCCAGCAGCCCGGCGCATCTGGGGGAGCAGTACTTC
TRBV2	.	TRBD2	TRBJ2-1	CASSDVSGRTEQFF	TGTGCCAGCAGTGATGTTAGCGGGAGGACGGAGCAGTTCTTC
TRBV18	.	TRBD1	TRBJ1-1	CASSPLSTGTNTEAFF	TGTGCCAGCTCACCCTTGTCGACAGGGACGAACACTGAAGCTTTCTTT
TRBV28	few	TRBD2	TRBJ2-7	CASRIAGVSYEQYF	TGTGCCAGCAGAATAGCGGGGGTCTCCTACGAGCAGTACTTC
TRBV4-1	.	.	TRBJ2-1	CASSPGRKKNNEQFF	TGCGCCAGCAGCCCCGGGCGGAAGAAAAACAATGAGCAGTTCTTC
TRBV20-1	.	.	TRBJ2-1	CSASGPGASYNEQFF	TGCAGTGCTAGTGGTCCGGGGGCCTCTTACAATGAGCAGTTCTTC
TRBV7-8	.	.	TRBJ2-1	CASSLTRPPLEQFF	TGTGCCAGCAGCTTGACTAGGCCGCCCTTGGAGCAGTTCTTC
TRBV5-4	.	.	TRBJ2-1	CASSSDPGGNNEQFF	TGTGCCAGCAGCTCTGACCCAGGAGGGAACAATGAGCAGTTCTTC
TRBV29-1	.	TRBD2	TRBJ2-3	CSVELGTTPSTDTQYF	TGCAGCGTTGAATTGGGGACTACTCCTAGCACAGATACGCAGTATTTT
TRBV7-2	.	.	TRBJ1-1	CASSLSPGSTEAFF	TGTGCCAGCAGCTTATCCCCAGGGTCAACTGAAGCTTTCTTT
TRBV12-3/TRBV12-4	few	.	TRBJ1-1	CASSSAAGTEAFF	TGTGCCAGCAGTTCTGCGGCGGGCACTGAAGCTTTCTTT
TRBV7-2	.	TRBD2	TRBJ2-5	CASSPRGSGGQETQYF	TGTGCCAGCAGCCCTAGGGGTAGCGGGGGCCAAGAGACCCAGTACTTC
TRBV7-6	.	.	TRBJ2-3	CASSLASGSTADTQYF	TGTGCCAGCAGCTTAGCTTCCGGGTCGACGGCAGATACGCAGTATTTT
TRBV20-1	.	.	TRBJ2-3	CSASQGRNTDTQYF	TGCAGTGCTTCCCAGGGGCGGAACACAGATACGCAGTATTTT
TRBV19	.	.	TRBJ2-1	CASSFWTGGANEQFF	TGTGCCAGTAGTTTCTGGACTGGGGGGGCCAATGAGCAGTTCTTC
TRBV12-3/TRBV12-4	.	.	TRBJ2-7	CASSPPVAVYEQYF	TGTGCCAGCAGCCCTCCGGTGGCCGTCTACGAGCAGTACTTC
TRBV6-2/TRBV6-3	.	.	TRBJ1-1	CASSYPGATEAFF	TGTGCCAGCAGTTACCCAGGGGCCACTGAAGCTTTCTTT
TRBV12-3/TRBV12-4	.	.	TRBJ2-1	CASAVLSYNEQFF	TGTGCCAGCGCGGTCCTCTCCTACAATGAGCAGTTCTTC
TRBV7-6	.	.	TRBJ2-7	CASSRGAGTRSYEQYF	TGTGCCAGCAGCCGCGGGGCCGGGACTCGCTCCTACGAGCAGTACTTC
TRBV6-2/TRBV6-3	.	.	TRBJ2-2	CASSLGGHVGELFF	TGTGCCAGCAGTCTGGGGGGCCATGTCGGGGAGCTGTTTTTT
TRBV19	.	.	TRBJ2-3	CASSSGNTDTQYF	TGTGCCAGTAGCAGCGGAAACACAGATACGCAGTATTTT
TRBV7-9	.	.	TRBJ2-7	CASSDEGEIDEQYF	TGTGCCAGCAGCGACGAGGGGGAGATAGACGAGCAGTACTTC
TRBV2	.	TRBD1	TRBJ1-5	CASRRGTAYSNQPQHF	TGTGCCAGCAGGAGGGGGACAGCTTATAGCAATCAGCCCCAGCATTTT
TRBV19	few	TRBD1	TRBJ2-4	CASRDRGGNIQYF	TGTGCCAGTAGGGACAGGGGTGGGAACATTCAGTACTTC
TRBV6-6	.	TRBD2	TRBJ2-3	CASSRPRGVTDTQYF	TGTGCCAGCTCCCGACCGCGGGGGGTTACAGATACGCAGTATTTT
TRBV7-2	few	TRBD2	TRBJ2-1	CASSLAILAGAVEQFF	TGTGCCAGCAGCTTAGCTATCCTAGCGGGGGCCGTGGAGCAGTTCTTC
TRBV11-2	.	TRBD1	TRBJ1-1	CASLRDRVGTEAFF	TGTGCCAGCTTAAGGGACAGGGTTGGGACTGAAGCTTTCTTT
TRBV7-6	few	.	TRBJ2-7	CASSLDPNYEQYF	TGTGCCAGCAGCTTAGATCCGAACTACGAGCAGTACTTC
TRBV5-4	.	TRBD1	TRBJ1-6	CASSQGTGRLDSPLHF	TGTGCCAGCAGCCAAGGGACAGGGCGACTCGATTCACCCCTCCACTTT
TRBV7-8	.	TRBD1	TRBJ2-7	CASTVQGDEQYF	TGTGCCAGCACAGTCCAGGGGGATGAACAGTACTTC
TRBV19	.	.	TRBJ2-2	CACREGASTGELFF	TGTGCCTGTCGGGAGGGGGCGAGCACCGGGGAGCTGTTTTTT
TRBV7-2	.	.	TRBJ1-3	CASSSSGAESSGNTINF	TGTGCCAGCAGCTCCTCCGGGGCCGAAAGCTCTGGAAACACCATAAATTTT